This T cell receptor (beta chain) was captured by sequencing in a study of identical twins. V gave up 7 bases and J gave up 5 bases; unmatched junction bases: 16. Germline lookup yields CDR1 SGHVS and CDR2 FNYEAQ. The CDR3 length is 16 residues. TCRdb recomputed calls from the 5' RACE reads with MiXCR, one row per CDR3 protein. Here the sample spans 500,000 to 700,000 distinct CDR3 sequences, around 7.5% being singletons. This sample also belongs to another study, concerning yellow fever vaccine responses in identical twins.

Sequencing was carried out using PBMCs. This sequence originates from a woman between 18 and 30 years old in good health. The chain recombines TRBV7-6 with TRBJ2-7; 8 bases line up with TRBD2. The CDR3 loop is CASTNPFREGPDEQYF. The CDR3 bases are TGTGCCAGCACCAATCCGTTCCGGGAGGGCCCCGACGAGCAGTACTTC.